This passage covers 6 T cell receptor beta chains from one sample sequenced in a study of T cells after yellow fever vaccination. TCRdb ran MiXCR on the 5' RACE reads and lists one entry per CDR3 protein. Here the sample spans 500,000 to 650,000 distinct CDR3 sequences, around 16% being singletons. The sample here was PBMCs, taken less than 6 days after the first yellow fever vaccination. These receptors originate from a man aged 18 to 29 who received the YFV17D yellow fever vaccine.

In this sample, this clonotype turned up a few times. The chain carries TRBV24-1 and TRBJ2-1; 8 bases map to TRBD2. Trimming took 3 bases from V and 2 from J; bases not matched to a gene: 8. CDR1 and CDR2 (germline): KGHDR, SFDVKD. The CDR3 consists of 17 residues. The CDR3, as DNA: TGTGCCACCAGTGATCCGGGGGGGCCTTTCGCCTACAATGAGCAGTTCTTC. Its protein is CATSDPGGPFAYNEQFF.

The sample holds many counts of this clonotype. The CDR3 region has the DNA TGTGCCAGCAGCCGGGGACTAGAGCAAGAGACCCAGTACTTC. This translates into CASSRGLEQETQYF. The chain is built from TRBV3-1 and TRBJ2-5, with 8 nucleotides matching TRBD2. This CDR3 region has 14 residues. The germline V gene encodes CDR1 LGHDT and CDR2 YNNKEL (reference sequence). V lost 4 bases and J lost 2; bases outside the gene matches: 3.

This clonotype came up a few times. The chain couples TRBV11-1 to TRBJ1-3; no reliable D call. Deletions cut 4 bases from V and 0 bases from J, with 22 bases between. This CDR3 contains 19 residues. Germline V CDR1 and CDR2: SGHAT, FQDESV (reference sequence). The CDR3, as DNA: TGTGCCAGCAGCTACCGGTACCCCACTGCTTCCCGCTCTGGAAACACCATATATTTT. As protein: CASSYRYPTASRSGNTIYF.

This chain connects TRBV5-1 to TRBJ2-7, with D perhaps assigned TRBD1 or TRBD2 (6 bases each). The V end was cut by 4 bases, the J end by 3 bases, with 14 bases between. The germline gives CDR1 SGHRS, CDR2 YFSETQ. The CDR3 loop spans 14 amino acids. CDR3 amino acids: CASSRGGGSYEQYV. Here the CDR3 DNA reads TGCGCCAGCAGCCGCGGAGGGGGGAGCTACGAGCAGTACGTC.

This clonotype has a handful of counts. This sequence joins TRBV6-1 and TRBJ1-4; no clear D. Trimming cost V 10 bases and J 0 bases, with 12 bases left between them. The CDR3 runs 14 residues. Looked up from germline, CDR1 is MNHNS and CDR2 is SASEGT. CDR3 nucleotides: TGTGCCACCGAGAGCATACCAACTAATGAAAAACTGTTTTTT. It is translated as CATESIPTNEKLFF.

The chain links TRBV19 to TRBJ2-1; D not resolved. The CDR3 has 14 amino acids. Trimming left V 3 bases short and J 2 bases short, with 8 bases between. Per germline, CDR1 LNHDA and CDR2 SQIVND (reference sequence). As DNA, the CDR3 is TGTGCCAGTAGTATTAGGAGACCCTACAATGAGCAGTTCTTC. Protein: CASSIRRPYNEQFF.